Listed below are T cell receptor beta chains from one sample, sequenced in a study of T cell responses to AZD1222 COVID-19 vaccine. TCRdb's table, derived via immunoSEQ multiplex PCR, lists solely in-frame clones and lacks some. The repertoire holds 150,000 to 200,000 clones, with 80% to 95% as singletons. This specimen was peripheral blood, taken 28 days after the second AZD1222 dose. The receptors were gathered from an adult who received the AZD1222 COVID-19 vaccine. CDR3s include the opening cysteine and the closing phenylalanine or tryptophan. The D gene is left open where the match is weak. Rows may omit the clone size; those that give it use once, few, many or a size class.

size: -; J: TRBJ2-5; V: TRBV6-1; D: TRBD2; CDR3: CASSEAELAGGETQYF; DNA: TGTGCCAGCAGTGAAGCAGAACTAGCGGGAGGTGAGACCCAGTACTTC
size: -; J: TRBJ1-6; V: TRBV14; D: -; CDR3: CASSHNSPGSPLHF; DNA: TGTGCCAGCAGCCACAATTCTCCCGGGTCACCCCTCCACTTT
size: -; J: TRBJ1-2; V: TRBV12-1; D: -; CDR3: CASSLIQGGDGYTF; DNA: TGTGCCAGCAGCTTAATACAGGGGGGGGATGGCTACACCTTC
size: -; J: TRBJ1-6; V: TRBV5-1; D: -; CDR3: CASSLADQTGSPLHF; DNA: TGCGCCAGCAGCTTGGCCGACCAAACGGGATCACCCCTCCACTTT
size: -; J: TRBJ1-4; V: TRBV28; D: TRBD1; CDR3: CASSLGRRDRAYRLSEKLFF; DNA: TGTGCCAGCAGTTTAGGCCGGCGGGACAGGGCTTACCGGTTGAGCGAAAAACTGTTTTTT
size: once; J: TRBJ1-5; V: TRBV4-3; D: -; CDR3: CASSQESHSNQPQHF; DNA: TGCGCCAGCAGCCAAGAAAGCCATAGCAATCAGCCCCAGCATTTT
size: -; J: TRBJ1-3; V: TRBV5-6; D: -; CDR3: CASSSWAEGNTIYF; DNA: TGTGCCAGCAGCTCTTGGGCGGAAGGAAACACCATATATTTT
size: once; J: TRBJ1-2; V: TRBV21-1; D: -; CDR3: CASSKEWGGYTF; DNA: TGTGCCAGCAGCAAAGAGTGGGGCGGCTACACCTTC
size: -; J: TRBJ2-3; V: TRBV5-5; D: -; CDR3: CASSLVSGTKTDTQYF; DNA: TGTGCCAGCAGCTTGGTGTCAGGGACGAAGACAGATACGCAGTATTTT
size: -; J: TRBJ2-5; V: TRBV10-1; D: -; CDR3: CASSELQQAPETQYF; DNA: TGCGCCAGCAGTGAGTTGCAGCAAGCCCCCGAGACCCAGTACTTC
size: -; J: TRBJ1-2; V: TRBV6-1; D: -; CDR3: CASSEDRIGYTF; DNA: TGTGCCAGCAGTGAAGACCGCATTGGCTACACCTTC
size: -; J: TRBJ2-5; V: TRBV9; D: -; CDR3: CASSGGDQETQYF; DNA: TGTGCCAGCAGCGGAGGAGACCAAGAGACCCAGTACTTC
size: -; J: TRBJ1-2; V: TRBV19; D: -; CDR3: CASSRDVGYGYTF; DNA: TGTGCCAGTAGTAGGGACGTCGGTTACGGCTACACCTTC
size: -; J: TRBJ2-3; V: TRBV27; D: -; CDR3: CASRPTLLPGNRGTQYF; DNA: TGTGCCAGCAGACCAACCCTCCTACCGGGGAATCGAGGTACGCAGTATTTT
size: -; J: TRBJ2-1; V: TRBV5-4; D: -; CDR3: CASSFEGAYNEQFF; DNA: TGTGCCAGCAGCTTTGAAGGGGCCTACAATGAGCAGTTCTTC
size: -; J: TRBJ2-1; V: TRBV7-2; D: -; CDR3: CASSGYRVKNEQFF; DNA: TGTGCCAGCAGCGGTTACAGGGTTAAAAATGAGCAGTTCTTC
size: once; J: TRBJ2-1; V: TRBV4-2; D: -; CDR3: CASSHGQAASGNNEQFF; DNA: TGTGCCAGCAGCCACGGACAGGCGGCTAGCGGCAACAATGAGCAGTTCTTC
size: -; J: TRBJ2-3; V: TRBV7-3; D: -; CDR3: CASSVKGLDTQYF; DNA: TGTGCCAGCAGCGTGAAGGGTCTGGATACGCAGTATTTT
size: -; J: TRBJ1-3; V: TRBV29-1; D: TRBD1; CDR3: CSVPGDSSGNTIYF; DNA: TGCAGCGTCCCGGGGGACAGCTCTGGAAACACCATATATTTT
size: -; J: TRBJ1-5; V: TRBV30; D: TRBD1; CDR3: CAWAMGTDQPQHF; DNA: TGTGCCTGGGCGATGGGGACAGATCAGCCCCAGCATTTT
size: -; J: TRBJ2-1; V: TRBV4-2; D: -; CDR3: CASSQDQVGEPYNEQFF; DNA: TGTGCCAGCAGCCAAGATCAGGTTGGGGAACCGTACAATGAGCAGTTCTTC
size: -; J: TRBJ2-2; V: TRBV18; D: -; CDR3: CASSREWTTGELFF; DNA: TGTGCCAGCTCACGCGAATGGACAACCGGGGAGCTGTTTTTT
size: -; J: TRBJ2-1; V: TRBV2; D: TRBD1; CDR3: CASRGTGGASTGEQFF; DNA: TGTGCCAGCAGGGGGACAGGGGGCGCCTCTACGGGTGAGCAGTTCTTC
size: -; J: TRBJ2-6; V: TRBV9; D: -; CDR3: CASSAVVSGANVLTF; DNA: TGTGCCAGCAGCGCCGTAGTCTCTGGGGCCAACGTCCTGACTTTC
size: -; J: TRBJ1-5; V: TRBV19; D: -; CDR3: CASSIEQGGSNQPQHF; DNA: TGTGCCAGTAGTATTGAGCAGGGTGGGAGCAATCAGCCCCAGCATTTT
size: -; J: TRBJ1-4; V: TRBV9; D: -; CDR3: CASSVGATNEKLFF; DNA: TGTGCCAGCAGCGTAGGCGCAACTAATGAAAAACTGTTTTTT
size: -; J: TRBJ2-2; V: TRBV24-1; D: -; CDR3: CATSDTQGLGGELFF; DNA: TGTGCCACCAGTGATACCCAGGGTTTAGGCGGGGAGCTGTTTTTT
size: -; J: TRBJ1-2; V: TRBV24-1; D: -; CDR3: CATSDLRQPYGYTF; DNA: TGTGCCACCAGTGATCTGCGACAGCCATATGGCTACACCTTC
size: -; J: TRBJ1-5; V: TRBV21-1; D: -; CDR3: CASSKTKYVREHF; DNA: TGTGCCAGCAGCAAAACTAAATACGTACGGGAACATTTT
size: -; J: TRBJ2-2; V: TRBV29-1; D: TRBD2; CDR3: CSVGELAGAGELFF; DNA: TGCAGCGTTGGAGAACTAGCGGGAGCTGGGGAGCTGTTTTTT